This T cell receptor beta chain was recovered during a study of technical replicates of blood from a few donors. Profiled with immunoSEQ multiplex PCR; TCRdb holds only in-frame clones, not every one. The table shows some 74,000 clones, with less than 98% occurring only once. The ends were cut back, 9 bases at V and 0 bases at J, with 9 bases in the middle. The CDR3 has 14 residues. Per germline, CDR1 SEHNR and CDR2 FQNEAQ (reference sequence). The sequenced sample was T cells isolated from PBMCs. The gene calls are TRBV7-9 and TRBJ2-6, with unresolved D. This clonotype originated in a human donor in good health. DNA of the CDR3: TGTGCCAGGCCCCAGGACTCTGGGGCCAACGTCCTGACTTTC. This codes for CARPQDSGANVLTF. The whole variable domain, remainder taken from reference TRBV7-9 and TRBJ2-6, is DTGVSQNPRHKITKRGQNVTFRCDPISEHNRLYWYRQTLGQGPEFLTYFQNEAQLEKSRLLSDRFSAERPKGSFSTLEIQRTEQGDSAMYLCARPQDSGANVLTFGAGSRLTVL.